These T cell receptor beta chains were read from a single sample in a study of breast tumors, draining lymph nodes, adjacent tissues. TCRdb reanalysed the multiplex PCR reads using MiXCR and keeps one entry per CDR3 protein. The data hold 270,000 or so distinct CDR3 sequences, with over 25% observed a single time. The source material was axillary lymph node tissue. These TCRs come from a female donor with breast cancer. Some clones in this sample may be carry-over from other donors' samples. CDR3s leave out the opening cysteine and the closing phenylalanine or tryptophan. A D gene is named only where the DNA matches it firmly.

>TRBJ2-1|TRBV6-1|.
ASSRSPYNEQF
>TRBJ1-1|TRBV5-1|.
ASSQPPGTEAF
>TRBJ1-2|TRBV6-2/TRBV6-3|TRBD1
ASSYSLDRGRWGYT
>TRBJ2-3|TRBV20-1|.
SAPVLDTQY
>TRBJ2-3|TRBV14|.
ASSHNHDYRPDTQY
>TRBJ2-3|TRBV6-5|.
ASSHSTGGTQY
>TRBJ1-1|TRBV7-9|.
ASSLAVGYRVEAF
>TRBJ2-1|TRBV14|.
ASSYDRANEQF
>TRBJ2-5|TRBV5-1|.
ASSPGAETQY
>TRBJ2-1|TRBV7-8|TRBD2
ASSFERESSYNEQF
>TRBJ1-1|TRBV24-1|.
ASRTTSSGTEAF
>TRBJ2-5|TRBV13|.
ASSAGVETQY
>TRBJ2-1|TRBV4-3|.
ASASGHPGGEQF
>TRBJ2-3|TRBV6-5|TRBD2
ASRLADSTDTQY
>TRBJ2-1|TRBV27|TRBD2
ASSTSGTVNEQF
>TRBJ2-2|TRBV24-1|.
ATSGTGELF
>TRBJ2-7|TRBV19|TRBD1
ASSIRTGFYEQY
>TRBJ2-1|TRBV28|.
ASSRNRVRYNEQF
>TRBJ2-2|TRBV11-2|.
ASSLLHLSGELF
>TRBJ1-1|TRBV25-1|.
ASRGDRAKNTEAF
>TRBJ1-1|TRBV24-1|.
ASSLGQENTEAF
>TRBJ2-3|TRBV5-1|TRBD2
ASSLREGPDTQY
>TRBJ2-2|TRBV9|TRBD1
ASSEGDREVTTGELF
>TRBJ2-7|TRBV7-6|.
ASSLGGTPNYEQY
>TRBJ1-3|TRBV10-3|TRBD1
AVRDRGSGNTIY
>TRBJ2-1|TRBV20-1|TRBD2
SAPTSRGLAGVGEQF
>TRBJ1-5|TRBV12-3/TRBV12-4|TRBD1
ASSPRQGLDSNQPQH
>TRBJ2-7|TRBV20-1|TRBD1
SALSPGQEAYEQY
>TRBJ2-3|TRBV7-2|TRBD2
ASSLGGTSGTDTQY
>TRBJ1-6|TRBV3-1|.
ASSQGQGSSPLH
>TRBJ1-2|TRBV7-9|.
ASSSIRGGKGHT
>TRBJ2-3|TRBV10-1|TRBD1
ASRDRATDTQY
>TRBJ1-5|TRBV20-1|.
SARPPNQPQH
>TRBJ2-3|TRBV11-2|.
ASTASTDTQY
>TRBJ2-2|TRBV29-1|TRBD2
SAVLAGVTGELF
>TRBJ1-5|TRBV20-1|.
SAGQQGRYQPQH
>TRBJ1-4|TRBV5-1|.
ASTDGGEGKLF
>TRBJ2-4|TRBV12-3/TRBV12-4|.
ASRRREGVAKNIQY
>TRBJ2-1|TRBV5-4|.
ASSRGASGTVNEQF
>TRBJ2-1|TRBV10-1|.
ASSESGATANEQF
>TRBJ2-7|TRBV19|TRBD1
ASSIVYRGRDEQY